The 3 T cell receptor beta chains below were found in one sample sequenced in a study of OX40 agonist ivuxolimab in advanced cancers. Method: immunoSEQ multiplex PCR; TCRdb's copy keeps in-frame clones and lacks some. In the table there are fewer than 70,000 clones, about nine tenths of which are singletons. Sequencing used CD4+ or CD8+ T cells sorted from blood, obtained in a trial of the OX40 agonist ivuxolimab. Receptors were obtained from an adult with an advanced solid tumor such as melanoma, head and neck, liver or kidney cancer.

This chain's CDR3 is CAWAKQGLGEQYF. In nucleotides, the CDR3 is TGTGCCTGGGCTAAACAGGGGCTGGGCGAGCAGTACTTC. The rearrangement joins TRBV30 to TRBJ2-5; 7 bases are a match to TRBD1. The end of the DNA fits TRBJ2-7 better, so the J call may be wrong. The CDR3 is 13 amino acids. Germline V lookup: CDR1 GTSNPN, CDR2 SVGIG (reference sequence).

The chain has TRBV27 and TRBJ2-1, with D hard to call. Trimming left V 3 bases short and J 8 bases short, with 17 bases between. There are 15 residues in the CDR3. Germline CDR1 is MNHEY and CDR2 is SMNVEV (reference sequence). The CDR3 region is CASSLTVLGRDEQFF. The CDR3 region has the DNA TGTGCCAGCAGTTTGACGGTCCTAGGTCGCGATGAGCAGTTCTTC.

V and J are TRBV19 and TRBJ2-5; the D is unclear. V was shortened by 7 bases and J by 2 bases, with 11 bases between the two germline ends. This CDR3 has 13 residues. Germline V gene data show CDR1 as LNHDA and CDR2 as SQIVND (reference sequence). The chain's CDR3 is CASTPETQETQYF. In DNA, the CDR3 is TGTGCCAGTACCCCGGAGACTCAAGAGACCCAGTACTTC.